The rows below give T cell receptor beta chains drawn from one sample of a study of OX40 agonist ivuxolimab in advanced cancers. TCRdb keeps only in-frame clones here, not all; method: immunoSEQ multiplex PCR. Among under 95,000 clones listed, 86% were seen once. The material was CD4+ or CD8+ T cells sorted from blood, obtained in a trial of the OX40 agonist ivuxolimab. These receptors came from an adult with an advanced solid tumor such as melanoma, head and neck, liver or kidney cancer. Both conserved end residues are part of each CDR3. A D gene is named only where the DNA matches it firmly. Some rows have no size entry. The others give once, few or many, or a class for an expanded clone.

V: TRBV25-1; D: TRBD1; J: TRBJ2-2; size: NA; DNA: TGTGCCAGCAGTGAATATAGGACAGGGGAAACCGGGGAGCTGTTTTTT; CDR3: CASSEYRTGETGELFF
V: TRBV7-6; D: NA; J: TRBJ2-1; size: once; DNA: TGTGCCAGCAGCCCCCGGAGGGCGATGTACAATGAGCAGTTCTTC; CDR3: CASSPRRAMYNEQFF
V: TRBV30; D: NA; J: TRBJ1-1; size: few; DNA: TGTGCCTGGAGTGTAAACACGAACACTGAAGCTTTCTTT; CDR3: CAWSVNTNTEAFF
V: TRBV2; D: NA; J: TRBJ1-2; size: NA; DNA: TGTGCCAGGGGGACTGTTACAAAACGTGTTGGCTACACCTTC; CDR3: CARGTVTKRVGYTF
V: TRBV4-1; D: NA; J: TRBJ1-5; size: NA; DNA: TGCGCCAGCAGCCAAGTAAATGGGGACCTAGATCAGCCCCAGCATTTT; CDR3: CASSQVNGDLDQPQHF
V: TRBV7-3; D: NA; J: TRBJ1-1; size: once; DNA: TGTGCCAGCAGCCGAAGAGGGAACACTGAAGCTTTCTTT; CDR3: CASSRRGNTEAFF
V: TRBV9; D: TRBD2; J: TRBJ2-7; size: NA; DNA: TGTGCCAGCAGCGTAGAAGGAAAAGCGGGGGGTATTTCGCCCTACGAGCAGTACTTC; CDR3: CASSVEGKAGGISPYEQYF
V: TRBV19; D: TRBD1; J: TRBJ1-3; size: NA; DNA: TGTGCCAGTAGCCGGGGACAGCCCTTCTCTGGAAACACCATATATTTT; CDR3: CASSRGQPFSGNTIYF
V: TRBV9; D: TRBD2; J: TRBJ2-4; size: NA; DNA: TGTGCCAGCAGCGTAGACCCCGGGACTAGTAATGCCATTCAGTACTTC; CDR3: CASSVDPGTSNAIQYF
V: TRBV7-2; D: NA; J: TRBJ2-2; size: once; DNA: TGTGCCAGCAGCCCTATATCGGATCCCGGGGAGCTGTTTTTT; CDR3: CASSPISDPGELFF
V: TRBV5-1; D: NA; J: TRBJ2-1; size: NA; DNA: TGCGCCAGCAGTCCTCTTTCCTCGGGTGAGCAGTTCTTC; CDR3: CASSPLSSGEQFF
V: TRBV5-6; D: NA; J: TRBJ2-3; size: NA; DNA: TGTGCCAGCAGCTCGCCGGGACTTCACACAGATACGCAGTATTTT; CDR3: CASSSPGLHTDTQYF
V: TRBV30; D: TRBD1; J: TRBJ2-7; size: NA; DNA: TGTGCCTGGTTTGGACAGGGATCCTACGAGCAGTACTTC; CDR3: CAWFGQGSYEQYF
V: TRBV11-3; D: TRBD1; J: TRBJ1-4; size: NA; DNA: TGTGCCAGCAGCTCAATGGGACAGGGGTTAGAAAAACTGTTTTTT; CDR3: CASSSMGQGLEKLFF
V: TRBV27; D: NA; J: TRBJ2-7; size: NA; DNA: TGTGCCAGCAGCGTCGGGGCCGACTACGAGCAGTACTTC; CDR3: CASSVGADYEQYF
V: TRBV5-4; D: TRBD2; J: TRBJ2-7; size: NA; DNA: TGTGCCAGCAGCTTGGCTTCGGGAGGGACCCATTACGAGCAGTACTTC; CDR3: CASSLASGGTHYEQYF
V: TRBV7-6; D: NA; J: TRBJ2-7; size: NA; DNA: TGTGCCAGCAGCCGAGGGGGTTACGAGCAGTACTTC; CDR3: CASSRGGYEQYF
V: TRBV21-1; D: NA; J: TRBJ2-1; size: NA; DNA: TGTGCCAGCAGCAAAGGGCCTAGCGATGAATTTAGCTCCTACAATGAGCAGTTCTTC; CDR3: CASSKGPSDEFSSYNEQFF
V: TRBV7-2; D: NA; J: TRBJ1-3; size: NA; DNA: TGTGCCAGCAGCTCCGACCCTGGAAACACCATATATTTT; CDR3: CASSSDPGNTIYF
V: TRBV5-1; D: NA; J: TRBJ2-1; size: NA; DNA: TGCGCCAGCAGCCCATACTACAATGAGCAGTTCTTC; CDR3: CASSPYYNEQFF
V: TRBV9; D: TRBD2; J: TRBJ2-2; size: NA; DNA: TGTGCCAGCAGCCCCCGCACGGGTAGCGGGAGTTATCCCGGGGAGCTGTTTTTT; CDR3: CASSPRTGSGSYPGELFF
V: TRBV5-4; D: NA; J: TRBJ2-6; size: NA; DNA: TGTGCCAGCAGCCCAAGTTTGGGCTCTGGGGCCAACGTCCTGACTTTC; CDR3: CASSPSLGSGANVLTF
V: TRBV18; D: NA; J: TRBJ2-5; size: NA; DNA: TGTGCCAGCTCAATCCTGGAAGAGACCCAGTACTTC; CDR3: CASSILEETQYF
V: TRBV5-1; D: NA; J: TRBJ2-5; size: NA; DNA: TGCGCCAGCAGCTTGGACCAGGGAGGGACCCAGTACTTC; CDR3: CASSLDQGGTQYF
V: TRBV2; D: TRBD1; J: TRBJ1-5; size: NA; DNA: TGTGCCAGCAGTGAAACAGGGGATCAGCCCCAGCATTTT; CDR3: CASSETGDQPQHF
V: TRBV5-4; D: TRBD1; J: TRBJ1-2; size: NA; DNA: TGTGCCAGCAGCCCTGATCAGGGGGCCGGCTACACCTTC; CDR3: CASSPDQGAGYTF
V: TRBV7-9; D: TRBD1; J: TRBJ1-2; size: NA; DNA: TGTGCCAGCAGCCCCGGACAGGCGGGTGGCTACACCTTC; CDR3: CASSPGQAGGYTF
V: TRBV7-2; D: NA; J: TRBJ2-7; size: NA; DNA: TGTGCCAGCAGCTTGCGTGACGAGCAGTACTTC; CDR3: CASSLRDEQYF
V: TRBV25-1; D: NA; J: TRBJ1-1; size: NA; DNA: TGTGCCAGCAGTGCACCAGGGTTCGGGAAAGCTTTCTTT; CDR3: CASSAPGFGKAFF
V: TRBV7-6; D: NA; J: TRBJ1-5; size: NA; DNA: TGTGCCAGCAGCTTAGGGACCTCTTCTCAGCCCCAGCATTTT; CDR3: CASSLGTSSQPQHF
V: TRBV4-3; D: TRBD2; J: TRBJ2-1; size: NA; DNA: TGCGCCAGCAGCCAAGACGGGGCGGCGGGGGGGGCCTCGTTCTTC; CDR3: CASSQDGAAGGASFF
V: TRBV5-1; D: NA; J: TRBJ2-1; size: NA; DNA: TGCGCCAGCAGCTTGGTCGGGGGATCGTACAATGAGCAGTTCTTC; CDR3: CASSLVGGSYNEQFF
V: TRBV9; D: NA; J: TRBJ1-1; size: NA; DNA: TGTGCCAGCAGCCCCTGGGGGCAGGGGAACACTGAAGCTTTCTTT; CDR3: CASSPWGQGNTEAFF
V: TRBV4-1; D: NA; J: TRBJ2-5; size: NA; DNA: TGCGCCAGCAGCCTCCGCCCCGACAGGCCTGAAGAGACCCAGTACTTC; CDR3: CASSLRPDRPEETQYF
V: TRBV11-3; D: NA; J: TRBJ1-1; size: NA; DNA: TGTGCCAGCAGCTTAGGGACGGCCATGAACACTGAAGCTTTCTTT; CDR3: CASSLGTAMNTEAFF
V: TRBV5-1; D: NA; J: TRBJ1-2; size: NA; DNA: TGCGCCAGCAGTTTGCAGGAGCCCAACTATGGCTACACCTTC; CDR3: CASSLQEPNYGYTF
V: TRBV4-2; D: TRBD1; J: TRBJ2-1; size: NA; DNA: TGTGCCAGCAGCCAAGGACAGGGATGGGTCAATGAGCAGTTCTTC; CDR3: CASSQGQGWVNEQFF
V: TRBV27; D: NA; J: TRBJ2-3; size: NA; DNA: TGTGCCAGCAGTTTCAGTGGGGATACGCAGTATTTT; CDR3: CASSFSGDTQYF
V: TRBV6-6; D: NA; J: TRBJ1-1; size: NA; DNA: TGTGCCAGCACCGACGACAATGCTGAAGCTTTCTTT; CDR3: CASTDDNAEAFF
V: TRBV5-1; D: TRBD1; J: TRBJ1-1; size: few; DNA: TGCGCCAGCAGCTTGGAGCAGGGGGGGTACTCTGAAGCTTTCTTT; CDR3: CASSLEQGGYSEAFF
V: TRBV4-1; D: NA; J: TRBJ2-2; size: few; DNA: TGCGCCAGCAGCCCGCCGTCGGGCGGGAACACCGGGGAGCTGTTTTTT; CDR3: CASSPPSGGNTGELFF
V: TRBV18; D: TRBD1; J: TRBJ1-1; size: NA; DNA: TGTGCCAGCTCACCGACAGGGATGAACACTGAAGCTTTCTTT; CDR3: CASSPTGMNTEAFF
V: TRBV7-9; D: NA; J: TRBJ2-1; size: NA; DNA: TGTGCCAGCAGCCTGACTCGAAATGAGCAGTTCTTC; CDR3: CASSLTRNEQFF
V: TRBV28; D: TRBD2; J: TRBJ2-3; size: NA; DNA: TGTGCCAGCAGTTCTAGCGGGAGGGCAGATACGCAGTATTTT; CDR3: CASSSSGRADTQYF
V: TRBV11-3; D: NA; J: TRBJ1-1; size: NA; DNA: TGTGCCAGCAGCCCGTTGGGTGTTAACAGTGAAGCTTTCTTT; CDR3: CASSPLGVNSEAFF
V: TRBV6-5; D: TRBD1; J: TRBJ2-1; size: NA; DNA: TGTGCCAGCAGTTCCCCGGGACAGGGTTCCTATGAGCAGTTCTTC; CDR3: CASSSPGQGSYEQFF
V: TRBV2; D: NA; J: TRBJ1-4; size: NA; DNA: TGTGCCAGCAGACCGGGGCTCGAAAAACTGTTTTTT; CDR3: CASRPGLEKLFF
V: TRBV7-2; D: NA; J: TRBJ2-1; size: few; DNA: TGTGCCACCATAAGGGGGGCGTCCTACAATGAGCAGTTCTTC; CDR3: CATIRGASYNEQFF
V: TRBV7-2; D: NA; J: TRBJ1-4; size: NA; DNA: TGTGCCAGCAGCTTAGAGGCAACTAATGAAAAACTGTTTTTT; CDR3: CASSLEATNEKLFF
V: TRBV30; D: NA; J: TRBJ1-2; size: NA; DNA: TGTGCCTGGAACGGGGCAGGAAGGAATGGCTACACCTTC; CDR3: CAWNGAGRNGYTF